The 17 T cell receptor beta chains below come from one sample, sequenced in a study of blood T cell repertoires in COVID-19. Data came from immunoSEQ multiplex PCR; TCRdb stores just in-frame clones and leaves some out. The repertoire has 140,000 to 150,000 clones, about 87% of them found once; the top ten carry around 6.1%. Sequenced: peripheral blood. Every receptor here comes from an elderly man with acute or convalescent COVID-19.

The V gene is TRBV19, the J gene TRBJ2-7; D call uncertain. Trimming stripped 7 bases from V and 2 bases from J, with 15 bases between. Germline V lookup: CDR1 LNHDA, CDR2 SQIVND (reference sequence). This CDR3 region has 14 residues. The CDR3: CASNESPGPYEQYF. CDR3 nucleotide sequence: TGTGCCAGTAATGAGAGCCCAGGCCCCTACGAGCAGTACTTC.

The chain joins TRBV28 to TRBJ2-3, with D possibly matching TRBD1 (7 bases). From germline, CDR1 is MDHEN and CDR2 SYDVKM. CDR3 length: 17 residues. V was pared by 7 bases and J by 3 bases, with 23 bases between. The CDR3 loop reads CASTQGGAAGLTDTQYF. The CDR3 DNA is TGTGCCAGCACCCAGGGGGGTGCCGCTGGGCTGACAGATACGCAGTATTTT.

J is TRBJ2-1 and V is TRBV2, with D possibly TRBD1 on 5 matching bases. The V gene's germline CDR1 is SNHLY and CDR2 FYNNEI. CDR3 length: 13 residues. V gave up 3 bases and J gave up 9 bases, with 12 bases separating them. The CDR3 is CASSDFVGREQFF. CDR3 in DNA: TGTGCCAGCAGTGACTTCGTGGGGCGTGAGCAGTTCTTC.

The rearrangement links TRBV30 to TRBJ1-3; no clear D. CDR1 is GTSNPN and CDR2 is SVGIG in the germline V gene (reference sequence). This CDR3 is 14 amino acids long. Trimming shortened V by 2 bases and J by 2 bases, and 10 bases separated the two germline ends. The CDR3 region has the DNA TGTGCCTGGAGTAAGGGAGTAGCTGGAAACACCATATATTTT. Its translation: CAWSKGVAGNTIYF.

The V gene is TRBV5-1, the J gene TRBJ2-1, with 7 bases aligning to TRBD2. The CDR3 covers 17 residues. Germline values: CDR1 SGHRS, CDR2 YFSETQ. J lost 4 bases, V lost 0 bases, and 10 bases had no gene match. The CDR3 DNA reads TGCGCCAGCAGCTTGGAGCGGGGCGGGGGTCATTACAATGAGCAGTTCTTC. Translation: CASSLERGGGHYNEQFF.

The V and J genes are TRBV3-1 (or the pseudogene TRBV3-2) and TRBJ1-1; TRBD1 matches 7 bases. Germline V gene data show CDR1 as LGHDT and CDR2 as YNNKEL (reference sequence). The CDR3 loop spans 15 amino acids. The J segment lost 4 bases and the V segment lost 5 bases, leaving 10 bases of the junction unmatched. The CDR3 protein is CASSKTGLKSTEAFF. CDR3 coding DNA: TGTGCCAGCAGCAAGACAGGGTTAAAGAGCACTGAAGCTTTCTTT.

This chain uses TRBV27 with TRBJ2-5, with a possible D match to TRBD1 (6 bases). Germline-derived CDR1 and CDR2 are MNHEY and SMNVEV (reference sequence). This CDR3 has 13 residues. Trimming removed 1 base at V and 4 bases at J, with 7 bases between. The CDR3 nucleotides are TGTGCCAGCAGTTTATTCAGGGGAGAGACCCAGTACTTC. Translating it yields CASSLFRGETQYF.

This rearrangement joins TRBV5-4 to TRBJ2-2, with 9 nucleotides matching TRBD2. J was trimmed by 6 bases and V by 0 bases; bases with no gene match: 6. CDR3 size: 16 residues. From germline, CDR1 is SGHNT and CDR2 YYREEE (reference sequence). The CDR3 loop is CASSLAAGGPSGELFF. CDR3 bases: TGTGCCAGCAGCTTGGCGGCGGGGGGGCCCTCCGGGGAGCTGTTTTTT.

The CDR3 DNA is TGTGCCTGGATCGACGGGCACGGGGAGGGCTACACCTTC. This encodes CAWIDGHGEGYTF. The V and J genes are TRBV30 and TRBJ1-2; D unclear. The V end lost 4 bases, the J end lost 8 bases, and 17 bases lay between the germline ends. Germline V gene lookup returns CDR1 GTSNPN and CDR2 SVGIG (reference sequence). This CDR3 is 13 amino acids long.

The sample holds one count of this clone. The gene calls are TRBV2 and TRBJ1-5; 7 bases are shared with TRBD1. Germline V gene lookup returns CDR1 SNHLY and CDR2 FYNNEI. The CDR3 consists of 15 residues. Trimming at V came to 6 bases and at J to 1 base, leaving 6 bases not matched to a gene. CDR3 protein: CASSSTGASNQPQHF. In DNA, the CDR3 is TGTGCCAGCAGCTCAACAGGGGCCAGCAATCAGCCCCAGCATTTT.

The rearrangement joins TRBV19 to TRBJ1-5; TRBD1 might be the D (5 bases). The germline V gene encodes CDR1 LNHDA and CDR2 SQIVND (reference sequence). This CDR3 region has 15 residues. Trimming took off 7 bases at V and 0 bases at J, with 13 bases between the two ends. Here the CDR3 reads CASTQGLLSNQPQHF. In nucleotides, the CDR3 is TGTGCCAGTACCCAGGGACTCCTTAGCAATCAGCCCCAGCATTTT.

The DNA of the CDR3 is TGTGCCAGCAGCCCATCACCGCAGGTTCCTAATCAGCCCCAGCATTTT. It is translated as CASSPSPQVPNQPQHF. The rearrangement joins TRBV3-1 (or the pseudogene TRBV3-2) to TRBJ1-5; D is unresolved. Germline V gene lookup returns CDR1 LGHDT and CDR2 YNNKEL (reference sequence). Trimming took 4 bases from V and 4 from J, leaving 17 bases between them. The CDR3 is 16 residues long.

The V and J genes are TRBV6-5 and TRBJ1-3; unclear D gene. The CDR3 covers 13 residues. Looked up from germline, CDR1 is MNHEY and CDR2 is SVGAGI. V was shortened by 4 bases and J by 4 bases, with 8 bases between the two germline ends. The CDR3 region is CASSSGYGNTIYF. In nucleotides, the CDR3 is TGTGCCAGCAGTTCGGGGTACGGAAACACCATATATTTT.

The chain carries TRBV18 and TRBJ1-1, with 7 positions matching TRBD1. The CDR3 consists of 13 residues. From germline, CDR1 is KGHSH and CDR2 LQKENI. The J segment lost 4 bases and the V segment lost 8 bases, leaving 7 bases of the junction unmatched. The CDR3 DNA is TGTGCCAGCCAGGGGACAGAAGGCACTGAAGCTTTCTTT. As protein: CASQGTEGTEAFF.

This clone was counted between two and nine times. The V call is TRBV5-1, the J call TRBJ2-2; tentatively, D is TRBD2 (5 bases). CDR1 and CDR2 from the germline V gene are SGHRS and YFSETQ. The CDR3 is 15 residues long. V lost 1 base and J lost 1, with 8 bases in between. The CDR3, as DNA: TGCGCCAGCAGCTTGTTTCGGGAGAACACCGGGGAGCTGTTTTTT. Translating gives CASSLFRENTGELFF.

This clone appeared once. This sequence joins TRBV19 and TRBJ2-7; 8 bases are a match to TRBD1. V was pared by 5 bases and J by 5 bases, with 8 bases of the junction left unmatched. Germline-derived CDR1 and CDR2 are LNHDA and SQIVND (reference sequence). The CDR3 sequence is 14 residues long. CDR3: CASSWRDRINEQYF. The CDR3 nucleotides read TGTGCCAGTAGTTGGCGGGACAGGATCAACGAGCAGTACTTC. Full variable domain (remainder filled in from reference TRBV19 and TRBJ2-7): DGGITQSPKYLFRKEGQNVTLSCEQNLNHDAMYWYRQDPGQGLRLIYYSQIVNDFQKGDIAEGYSVSREKKESFPLTVTSAQKNPTAFYLCASSWRDRINEQYFGPGTRLTVT.

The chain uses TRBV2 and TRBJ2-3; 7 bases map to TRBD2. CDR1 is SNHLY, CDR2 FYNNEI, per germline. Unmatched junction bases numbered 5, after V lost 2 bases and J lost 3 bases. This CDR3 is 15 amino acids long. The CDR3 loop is CASSELLAATDTQYF. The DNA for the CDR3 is TGTGCCAGCAGTGAACTGCTAGCGGCAACAGATACGCAGTATTTT.